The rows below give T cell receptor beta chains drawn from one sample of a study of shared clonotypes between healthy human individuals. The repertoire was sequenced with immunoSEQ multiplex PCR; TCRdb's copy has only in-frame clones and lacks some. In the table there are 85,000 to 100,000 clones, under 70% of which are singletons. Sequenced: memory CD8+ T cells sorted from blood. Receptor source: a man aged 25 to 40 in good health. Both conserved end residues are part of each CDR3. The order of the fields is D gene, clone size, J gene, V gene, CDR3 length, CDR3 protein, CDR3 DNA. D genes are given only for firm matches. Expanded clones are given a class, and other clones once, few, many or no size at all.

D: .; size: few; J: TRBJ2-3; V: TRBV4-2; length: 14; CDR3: CASSQGGDTDTQYF; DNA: TGTGCCAGCAGCCAAGGCGGGGACACAGATACGCAGTATTTT
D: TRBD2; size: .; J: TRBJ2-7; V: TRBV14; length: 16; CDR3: CASSQDSGLPLYEQYF; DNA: TGTGCCAGCAGCCAAGACTCGGGACTACCCCTTTACGAGCAGTACTTC
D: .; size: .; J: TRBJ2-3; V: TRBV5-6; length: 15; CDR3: CASRYYSPGGDTQYF; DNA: TGTGCCAGCAGATACTACTCCCCCGGGGGTGATACGCAGTATTTT
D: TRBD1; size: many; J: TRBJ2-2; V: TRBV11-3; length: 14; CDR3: CASSLGTATGELFF; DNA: TGTGCCAGCAGCCTCGGGACAGCAACCGGGGAGCTGTTTTTT
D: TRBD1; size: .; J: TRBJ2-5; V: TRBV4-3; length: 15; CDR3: CASSKGTGGGETQYF; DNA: TGCGCCAGCAGCAAGGGGACAGGGGGGGGAGAGACCCAGTACTTC
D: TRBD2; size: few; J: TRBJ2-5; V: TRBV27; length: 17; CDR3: CASSLGISGSFVETQYF; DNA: TGTGCCAGCAGTTTAGGGATTAGCGGGAGTTTCGTAGAGACCCAGTACTTC
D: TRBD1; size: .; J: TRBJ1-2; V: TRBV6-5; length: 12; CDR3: CASSSTGRSYTF; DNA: TGTGCCAGCAGCTCGACAGGGCGGAGCTACACCTTC
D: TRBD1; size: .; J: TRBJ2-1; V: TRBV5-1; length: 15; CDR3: CASSLAGQPYNEQFF; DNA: TGCGCCAGCAGCTTGGCGGGACAGCCCTACAATGAGCAGTTCTTC
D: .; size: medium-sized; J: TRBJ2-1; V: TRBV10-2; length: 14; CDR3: CASSEREIYNEQFF; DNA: TGCGCCAGCAGTGAGCGGGAGATCTACAATGAGCAGTTCTTC
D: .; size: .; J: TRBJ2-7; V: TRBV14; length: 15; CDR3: CASSPRWANSYEQYF; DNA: TGTGCCAGCAGCCCCCGATGGGCGAACTCCTACGAGCAGTACTTC
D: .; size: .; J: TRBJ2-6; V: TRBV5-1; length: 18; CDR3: CASRVGAQALSGANVLTF; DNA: TGCGCCAGCAGGGTGGGGGCCCAAGCTCTTTCTGGGGCCAACGTCCTGACTTTC
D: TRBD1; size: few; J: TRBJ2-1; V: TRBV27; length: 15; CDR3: CATRSRDRDYNEQFF; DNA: TGTGCCACCCGGTCCCGGGACAGGGACTACAATGAGCAGTTCTTC
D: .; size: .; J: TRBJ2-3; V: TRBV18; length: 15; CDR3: CASSPGRVPADTQYF; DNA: TGTGCCAGCTCACCAGGCAGGGTTCCCGCAGATACGCAGTATTTT
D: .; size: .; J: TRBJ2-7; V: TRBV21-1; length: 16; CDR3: CASSKEDSTPKGEQYF; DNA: TGTGCCAGCAGCAAGGAGGACAGCACCCCGAAGGGCGAGCAGTACTTC
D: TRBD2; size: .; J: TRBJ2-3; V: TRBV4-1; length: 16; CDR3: CASRDWTSGSSDLAYF; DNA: TGCGCCAGCAGGGATTGGACTAGCGGGAGTTCAGATTTGGCGTATTTT
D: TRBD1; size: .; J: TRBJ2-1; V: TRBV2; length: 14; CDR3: CASGTRTGYNEQFF; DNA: TGTGCCAGCGGGACGCGGACAGGCTACAATGAGCAGTTCTTC
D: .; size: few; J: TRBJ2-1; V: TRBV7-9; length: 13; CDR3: CASSLEKREEQFF; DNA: TGTGCCAGCAGCTTGGAGAAAAGGGAAGAGCAGTTCTTC
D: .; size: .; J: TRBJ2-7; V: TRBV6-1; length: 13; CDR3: CASSIVGAYEQYF; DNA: TGTGCCAGCAGTATCGTAGGGGCCTACGAGCAGTACTTC
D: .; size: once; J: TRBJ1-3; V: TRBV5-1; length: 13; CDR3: CASSLGLGNTIYF; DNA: TGCGCCAGCAGCTTAGGGTTAGGAAACACCATATATTTT
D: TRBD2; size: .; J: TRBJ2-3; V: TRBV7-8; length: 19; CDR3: CASSSGLAGPTYRTDTQYF; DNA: TGTGCCAGCAGCTCAGGACTAGCGGGACCTACATACCGCACAGATACGCAGTATTTT
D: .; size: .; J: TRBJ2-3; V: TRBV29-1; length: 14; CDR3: CSVEVTGVSDTQYF; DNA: TGCAGCGTTGAAGTGACGGGAGTTTCAGATACGCAGTATTTT